This T cell receptor (beta chain) appears in the sequencing data of a study of blood T cell repertoires in COVID-19. Overall study: From the United States, Italy and Spain came samples of acute and convalescent COVID-19.

V was pared by 4 bases and J by 8 bases, with 13 bases of the junction left unmatched. The CDR3 is 16 residues long. Germline CDR1 and CDR2: KGHDR and SFDVKD. In the authors' methods: Amplified reference gene primers provided the basis for estimating nucleated cell counts. Using immunoSEQ multiplex PCR, the repertoire was profiled, and TCRdb retains in-frame clones only, with some absent. That table supplies the V and J calls and clone size; D and trimming were determined from the DNA. The table lists 80,000 to 100,000 clones, 81% of them singletons, with 4.4% in the top ten. The receptor was derived from a man in his 60s with acute or convalescent COVID-19. V and J are TRBV24-1 and TRBJ2-3, with 8 bases aligning to TRBD1. The source material was peripheral blood. CDR3 amino acids: CATSEGGQDTKCTQYF. The DNA for the CDR3 is TGTGCCACCAGTGAGGGGGGACAGGATACCAAGTGTACGCAGTATTTT.